This T cell receptor (beta chain) was profiled in a study of T-cell memory formation after mild COVID-19. Regarding the study as a whole: Cross-reactive memory apparently joined, as some responding clones appeared in pre-infection memory.

A remark on this clonotype: The antigen is unknown.

One entry per CDR3 protein results from TCRdb running MiXCR on the 5' RACE reads. The table lists approximately 180,000 distinct CDR3 sequences, 16% of them singletons. The CDR3 is 13 residues long. The V end lost 1 base, the J end lost 3 bases, and 6 bases lay between the germline ends. Germline V lookup: CDR1 LGHNA, CDR2 YSLEER. V gene TRBV4-3 combines with J gene TRBJ1-1; D is unresolved. The sequence was obtained from an adult woman who had mild COVID-19 (a few samples of this study predate the infection). Cell type and time point are not known. The sample consisted of PBMCs or a T cell subset sorted from them (not recorded which). The CDR3 region is CASSQGRDTEAFF. CDR3 bases: TGCGCCAGCAGCCAAGGGAGGGACACTGAAGCTTTCTTT.